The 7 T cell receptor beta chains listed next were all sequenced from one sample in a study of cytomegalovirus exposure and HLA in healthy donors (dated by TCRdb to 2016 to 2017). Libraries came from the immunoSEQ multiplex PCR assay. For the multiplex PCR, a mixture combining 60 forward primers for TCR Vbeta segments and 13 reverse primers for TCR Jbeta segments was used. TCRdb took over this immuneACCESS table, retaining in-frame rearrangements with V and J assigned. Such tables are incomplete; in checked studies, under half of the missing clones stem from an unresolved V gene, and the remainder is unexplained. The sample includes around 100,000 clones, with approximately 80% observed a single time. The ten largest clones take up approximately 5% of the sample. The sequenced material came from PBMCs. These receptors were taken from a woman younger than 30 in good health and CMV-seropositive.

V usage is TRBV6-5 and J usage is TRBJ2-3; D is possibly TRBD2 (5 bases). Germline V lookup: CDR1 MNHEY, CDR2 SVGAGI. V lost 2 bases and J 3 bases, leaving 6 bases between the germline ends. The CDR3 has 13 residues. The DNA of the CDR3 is TGTGCCAGCAGTTACCCGGGGACAGATACGCAGTATTTT. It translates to CASSYPGTDTQYF.

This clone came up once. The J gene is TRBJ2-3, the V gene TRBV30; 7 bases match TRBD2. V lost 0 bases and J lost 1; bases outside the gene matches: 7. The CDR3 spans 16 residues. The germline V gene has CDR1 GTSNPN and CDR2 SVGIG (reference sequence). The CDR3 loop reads CAWSVGRTSGTDTQYF. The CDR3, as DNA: TGTGCCTGGAGTGTAGGGCGTACTAGCGGCACAGATACGCAGTATTTT.

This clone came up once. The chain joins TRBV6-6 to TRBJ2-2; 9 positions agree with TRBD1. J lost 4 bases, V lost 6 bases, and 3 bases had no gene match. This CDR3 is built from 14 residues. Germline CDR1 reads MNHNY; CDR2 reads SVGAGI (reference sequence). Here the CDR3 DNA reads TGTGCCAGCAGAGGACAGGGGACCACCGGGGAGCTGTTTTTT. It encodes CASRGQGTTGELFF.

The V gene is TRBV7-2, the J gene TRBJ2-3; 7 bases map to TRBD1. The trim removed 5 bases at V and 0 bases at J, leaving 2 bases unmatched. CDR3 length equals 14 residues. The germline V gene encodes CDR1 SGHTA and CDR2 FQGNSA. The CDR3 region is CASSQGQSTDTQYF. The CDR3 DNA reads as TGTGCCAGCAGCCAGGGACAGAGCACAGATACGCAGTATTTT.

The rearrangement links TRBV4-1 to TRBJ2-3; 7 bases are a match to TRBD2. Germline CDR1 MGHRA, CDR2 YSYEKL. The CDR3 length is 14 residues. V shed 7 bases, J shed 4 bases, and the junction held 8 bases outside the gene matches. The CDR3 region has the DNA TGCGCCAGCACTCTAGCGGCCCCCTCAGATACGCAGTATTTT. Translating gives CASTLAAPSDTQYF.

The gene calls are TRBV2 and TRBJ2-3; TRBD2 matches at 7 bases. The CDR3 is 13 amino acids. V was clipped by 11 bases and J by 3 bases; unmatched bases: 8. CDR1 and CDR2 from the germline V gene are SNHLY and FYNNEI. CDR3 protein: CAGSGTITDTQYF. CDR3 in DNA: TGTGCCGGATCAGGGACTATTACAGATACGCAGTATTTT.

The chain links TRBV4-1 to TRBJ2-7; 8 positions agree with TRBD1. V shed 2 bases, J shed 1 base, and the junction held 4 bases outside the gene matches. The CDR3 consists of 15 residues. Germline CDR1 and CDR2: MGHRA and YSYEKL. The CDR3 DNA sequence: TGCGCCAGCAGCCAAAGAGACAGGGGATCCTACGAGCAGTACTTC. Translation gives CASSQRDRGSYEQYF.